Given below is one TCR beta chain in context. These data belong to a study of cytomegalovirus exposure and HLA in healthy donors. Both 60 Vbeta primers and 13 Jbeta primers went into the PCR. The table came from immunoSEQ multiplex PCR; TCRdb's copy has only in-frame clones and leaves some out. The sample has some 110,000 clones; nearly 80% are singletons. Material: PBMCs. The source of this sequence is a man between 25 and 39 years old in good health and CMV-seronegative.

CDR3 DNA: TGTGCCAGCCTCGGGACTAGCGGGGATAGTGGAACTAGCACAGATACGCAGTATTTT. This encodes CASLGTSGDSGTSTDTQYF. The V and J genes are TRBV28 and TRBJ2-3, with 13 bases identical to TRBD2. CDR1 MDHEN and CDR2 SYDVKM come from the germline V gene. There are 19 residues in the CDR3. Trimming at V came to 8 bases and at J to 0 bases, leaving 14 bases not matched to a gene.